These 20 T cell receptor beta chains were all obtained from the same sample, sequenced in a study of T cells in Graves' hyperthyroidism and ophthalmopathy. RNA transcripts were the template for amplifying TCR beta CDR3 regions. Using the HTBI primer set, a first-round RT-PCR was run on the TCR CDR3. TCRdb analysed the multiplex PCR reads with MiXCR anew, one entry per CDR3 protein. Of roughly 500,000 distinct CDR3 sequences in the sample, approximately 48% are singletons; the top ten hold about two fifths. Sequenced: peripheral blood or thyroid tissue (not recorded which). The source is an adult woman with Graves' disease, either hyperthyroidism or ophthalmopathy (not recorded which).

In its sample, this clonotype was seen many times. This chain links TRBV6-9 with TRBJ1-2, with 7 bases lining up with TRBD1. This CDR3 has 14 residues. Trimming removed 8 bases from V and 4 bases from J; junction bases left unmatched: 10. Per the germline V gene, CDR1 is MNHGY and CDR2 is SVAAGI. The CDR3 loop reads CASPSRGYFYGYTF. DNA for the CDR3: TGTGCCAGCCCATCCAGGGGGTACTTCTATGGCTACACCTTC.

The chain carries TRBV4-1 and TRBJ2-7; a weak D match, TRBD1 (6 bases). V gave up 1 base and J gave up 2 bases, with 18 bases separating them. The V gene's germline CDR1 is MGHRA and CDR2 YSYEKL. The CDR3 contains 17 residues. CDR3 in amino acids: CASSQGGTGLYTYEQYF. The CDR3 region has the DNA TGCGCCAGCAGCCAAGGGGGAACAGGGCTCTACACCTACGAGCAGTACTTC.

This clonotype has at least ten counts. The J gene is TRBJ2-7, the V gene TRBV7-2; TRBD1 might be the D (5 bases). This CDR3 has 15 residues. Trimming took 1 base from V and 3 from J, leaving 13 bases between them. Germline-derived CDR1 and CDR2 are SGHTA and FQGNSA. CDR3 sequence (DNA): TGTGCCAGCAGCTTAGGATCAGGGAACCTCTACGAGCAGTACTTC. Its protein product is CASSLGSGNLYEQYF.

The V and J genes are TRBV12-3 or TRBV12-4 and TRBJ1-1, with D hard to call. The CDR3 length is 15 residues. Trimming stripped 6 bases from V and 1 base from J, with 15 bases between. The CDR3 protein is CASSVGKAENTEAFF. The CDR3, as DNA: TGTGCCAGCAGCGTTGGCAAAGCAGAGAACACTGAAGCTTTCTTT.

This sequence joins TRBV25-1 and TRBJ2-5, with D perhaps matching TRBD1 (5 bases). The CDR3 loop spans 14 amino acids. Trimming pared 3 bases from V and 5 bases from J, leaving 13 bases between. In germline, CDR1 is MGHDK, CDR2 SYGVNS. The CDR3: CASSELRVSETQYF. DNA of the CDR3: TGTGCCAGCAGTGAGCTCAGGGTATCCGAGACCCAGTACTTC.

Regarding this clonotype: An end of the junction does not agree with germline; a read error may underlie this. The chain has TRBV19 and TRBJ2-3; 8 bases map to TRBD1. From germline, CDR1 is LNHDA and CDR2 SQIVND (reference sequence). The CDR3 consists of 15 residues. CDR3: CAGSDGQGGIDTQYF. The CDR3 DNA is TGTGCCGGTAGTGACGGACAGGGCGGGATAGATACGCAGTATTTT. The variable domain in full, completed from reference TRBV19 and TRBJ2-3, reads DGGITQSPKYLFRKEGQNVTLSCEQNLNHDAMYWYRQDPGQGLRLIYYSQIVNDFQKGDIAEGYSVSREKKESFPLTVTSAQKNPTAFYLCAGSDGQGGIDTQYFGPGTRLTVL.

V usage is TRBV15 and J usage is TRBJ1-6; 7 bases are shared with TRBD1. The V gene end was trimmed by 5 bases and the J gene end by 9 bases; junction bases not matched to a gene: 10. This CDR3 has 15 amino acids. Germline loops: CDR1 LNHNV, CDR2 YYDKDF (reference sequence). CDR3 sequence: CATSARDSSGSPLHF. The CDR3 DNA reads as TGTGCCACCAGCGCCCGGGACAGCAGCGGTTCACCCCTCCACTTT.

For this clonotype: This could be a read error, since a much larger clone is one nucleotide away. This CDR3 is missing its conserved last phenylalanine or tryptophan, likely due to a read error. The V gene is TRBV9, the J gene TRBJ1-6, with 7 bases that match TRBD1. V lost 0 bases to trimming and J lost 0 bases; unmatched junction nucleotides: 9. The germline V gene has CDR1 SGDLS and CDR2 YYNGEE. The CDR3 totals 19 residues. The CDR3 reads CASSVGPGQRSSYNSPLHL. The DNA for the CDR3 is TGTGCCAGCAGCGTAGGCCCGGGACAGAGAAGCTCCTATAATTCACCCCTCCACCTT.

The chain has TRBV7-9 and TRBJ1-4; TRBD1 matches 9 bases. The germline gives CDR1 SEHNR, CDR2 FQNEAQ (reference sequence). The CDR3 extends over 15 amino acids. The V gene end was trimmed by 5 bases and the J gene end by 8 bases; junction bases not matched to a gene: 9. In nucleotides, the CDR3 is TGTGCCAGCAGCGCCGGGACAGGGCCGATCGAAAAACTGTTTTTT. The encoded protein is CASSAGTGPIEKLFF. Using reference TRBV7-9 and TRBJ1-4 for the parts outside the CDR3, the full variable domain is DTGVSQNPRHKITKRGQNVTFRCDPISEHNRLYWYRQTLGQGPEFLTYFQNEAQLEKSRLLSDRFSAERPKGSFSTLEIQRTEQGDSAMYLCASSAGTGPIEKLFFGSGTQLSVL.

The chain has TRBV7-9 and TRBJ2-7, with D possibly matching TRBD2 (6 bases). The V end was cut by 5 bases, the J end by 6 bases, with 14 bases between. Germline lookup yields CDR1 SEHNR and CDR2 FQNEAQ (reference sequence). This CDR3 comprises 13 residues. CDR3 sequence: CASSQFLGGEQYF. Written as DNA, the CDR3 is TGTGCCAGCAGCCAATTTCTCGGGGGCGAGCAGTACTTC.

The chain is built from TRBV5-6 and TRBJ2-5; 8 bases match TRBD1. CDR1 and CDR2 from the germline V gene are SGHDT and YYEEEE. Trimming removed 0 bases from V and 1 base from J; junction bases left unmatched: 8. The CDR3 is 17 residues long. The CDR3 is CASSLGAWDRPQETQYF. CDR3 DNA: TGTGCCAGCAGCTTGGGGGCGTGGGACAGGCCCCAAGAGACCCAGTACTTC.

The chain links TRBV6-5 to TRBJ2-7; tentatively, D is TRBD1 (6 bases). Trimming shortened V by 4 bases and J by 5 bases, and 15 bases separated the two germline ends. The germline V gene encodes CDR1 MNHEY and CDR2 SVGAGI. CDR3 size: 14 residues. Written as DNA, the CDR3 is TGTGCCAGCAGTTCCCCAGGGGCCGGCCACGAGCAGTACTTC. Protein: CASSSPGAGHEQYF.

This clonotype came up many times. This chain joins TRBV5-1 and TRBJ2-4, with D possibly TRBD1 on 6 matching bases. The germline CDR1 and CDR2 sequences are SGHRS and YFSETQ. The V end lost 7 bases, the J end lost 7 bases, and 12 bases lay between the germline ends. The CDR3 has 12 residues. The CDR3 sequence is CASGPDSNIQYF. Written as DNA, the CDR3 is TGCGCCAGCGGTCCGGACAGCAACATTCAGTACTTC.

This clonotype was found a few times. This chain joins TRBV7-9 and TRBJ1-2; the match to TRBD1 covers 10 bases. The junction had 5 bases not matched to a gene; V was cut back by 3 bases and J by 4 bases. CDR1 is SEHNR and CDR2 is FQNEAQ in the germline V gene (reference sequence). CDR3 length: 15 amino acids. The CDR3 DNA reads TGTGCCAGCAGCTTCGGGGGGACAGGGGCCTATGGCTACACCTTC. The encoded protein is CASSFGGTGAYGYTF.

This rearrangement joins TRBV7-9 to TRBJ2-2, with TRBD2 matching 10 bases. Germline assignment: CDR1 SEHNR and CDR2 FQNEAQ (reference sequence). CDR3 size: 16 residues. Trimming took 4 bases from V and 4 from J; bases not matched to a gene: 6. The CDR3 nucleotides read TGTGCCAGCAGCTACAGCGGGAGGGCCGCCACCGGGGAGCTGTTTTTT. This sequence encodes CASSYSGRAATGELFF.

The chain uses TRBV29-1 and TRBJ1-2; D not certain. V was shortened by 8 bases and J by 2 bases, with 9 bases between the two germline ends. Germline V gene sequence: CDR1 SQVTM, CDR2 ANQGSEA. The CDR3 extends over 11 amino acids. CDR3 residues: CSLERNYGYTF. The CDR3, as DNA: TGCAGCTTAGAACGGAACTATGGCTACACCTTC.

Remarks on this clonotype: Relative to the germline gene, one junction end is altered; a read error may explain this. This chain joins TRBV10-3 and TRBJ2-5, with TRBD1 matching 8 bases. Germline values: CDR1 ENHRY, CDR2 SYGVKD. The CDR3 runs 15 residues. The CDR3 nucleotides are TGTGCCAGCAGTTATAACCTGACAGGGGATATAACCCAGTACTTC. Translating it yields CASSYNLTGDITQYF.

V and J are TRBV10-3 and TRBJ2-2, with D perhaps assigned TRBD1 or TRBD2 (5 bases each). V dropped 5 bases and J dropped 3 bases, with 16 bases sitting between them. CDR3 length equals 16 residues. Per germline, CDR1 ENHRY and CDR2 SYGVKD. The CDR3 spells CAISYRDLADTGELFF. The CDR3, as DNA: TGTGCCATCAGTTACCGGGACCTCGCGGACACCGGGGAGCTGTTTTTT.

This clonotype was observed a handful of times. The chain joins TRBV7-9 to TRBJ1-2; D not resolved. Germline V CDR1 and CDR2: SEHNR, FQNEAQ (reference sequence). Deletions cut 0 bases from V and 8 bases from J, with 7 bases between. The CDR3 contains 12 residues. CDR3 amino acids: CASSLAPEGYTF. As DNA, the CDR3 is TGTGCCAGCAGCTTAGCTCCGGAGGGCTACACCTTC.

This clonotype was counted at least ten times. The J gene is TRBJ1-2, the V gene TRBV13; D unresolved. CDR1 and CDR2 (germline): PRHDT, FYEKMQ (reference sequence). The CDR3 loop spans 12 amino acids. V was cut by 10 bases and J by 3 bases, with 12 bases left in between. The CDR3 sequence is CATREADYGYTF. The DNA of the CDR3 is TGTGCCACCAGAGAGGCGGACTATGGCTACACCTTC.